This TCR beta chain was obtained from a study of T cell changes during pregnancy in multiple sclerosis. Assay used: immunoSEQ multiplex PCR; TCRdb lists only in-frame clones, some missing. The sample gives more than 55,000 clones, around 92% of which show up once; 1% to 1.5% is in the top ten. This clone was seen once. The CDR3 covers 12 residues. V was shortened by 4 bases and J by 1 base, with 5 bases between the two germline ends. The germline gives CDR1 SQVTM, CDR2 ANQGSEA. Sample: peripheral blood, taken after pregnancy. The clonotype was recovered from a female donor in good health, enrolled as a control in a pregnancy study. J is TRBJ1-5 and V is TRBV29-1; unclear D gene. The CDR3 reads CSVGASNQPQHF. The CDR3 DNA reads TGCAGCGTTGGGGCAAGCAATCAGCCCCAGCATTTT.